These 10 T cell receptor beta chains were sequenced from one sample in a study of CXCR3-negative and CXCR3-positive naive CD8 T cells. The libraries of TRB cDNA were constructed through 5' RACE using UMI labels. Reanalyzing the 5' RACE reads, TCRdb keeps one entry per CDR3 protein, without DNA. The table lists tens of thousands of distinct CDR3 sequences, with roughly 4.2% in the top ten. Sequenced material: naive CXCR3- CD8+ T cells from blood. The sample's subset: CD45RO-CCR7+CD27+CD95- naive CD8+ T cells lacking CXCR3 (TNR3-). The source is a human donor in good health. Some clones in this sample may be carry-over from other donors' samples.

The genes are TRBV12-3 or TRBV12-4 and TRBJ2-4; the TRBD1 assignment by TCRdb is unverifiable without DNA. The CDR3 consists of 15 residues. The CDR3 reads CASSATLGTENIQYF.

This chain connects TRBV29-1 to TRBJ1-1. Germline-derived CDR1 and CDR2 are SQVTM and ANQGSEA. The CDR3 has 12 residues. The CDR3 spells CSVVESPGEAFF.

This chain uses TRBV4-1 with TRBJ2-7. The germline CDR1 and CDR2 sequences are MGHRA and YSYEKL. The CDR3 has 13 amino acids. The CDR3 is CASSRGTTYEQYF.

V is TRBV28 and J is TRBJ2-2. In germline, CDR1 is MDHEN, CDR2 SYDVKM. This CDR3 has 14 amino acids. This CDR3 reads CASSLITGTGELFF.

The chain employs TRBV7-9 and TRBJ1-2; checking the TCRdb D call of TRBD1 is not possible without DNA. From germline, CDR1 is SEHNR and CDR2 FQNEAQ (reference sequence). The CDR3 runs to 22 residues. The CDR3 loop reads CASSRRSNRGRQSNKPNYGYTF.

This chain uses TRBV6-2 or TRBV6-3 with TRBJ2-3; TCRdb's D gene call, TRBD2, goes unchecked for lack of DNA. Per the germline V gene, CDR1 is MNHEY and CDR2 is SVGEGT. The CDR3 loop spans 16 amino acids. CDR3 loop: CASSYVPNLAEDTQYF.

The V gene is TRBV14, the J gene TRBJ1-2; TCRdb's D call, TRBD1, is unchecked because there is no DNA. The germline CDR1 and CDR2 sequences are SGHDN and FVKESK. The CDR3 consists of 14 residues. The CDR3 region is CASSQNPGGGSYTF.

V and J are TRBV20-1 and TRBJ1-2; TCRdb names TRBD1, which stays unverified in the absence of DNA. The CDR3 is 15 amino acids. Germline V gives CDR1 DFQATT, CDR2 SNEGSKA (reference sequence). CDR3 residues: CSARDLRQAPDGYTF.

The V and J genes are TRBV5-4 and TRBJ2-2; TCRdb picks TRBD2, but there is no DNA to check that call. The length of the CDR3 is 15 residues. Germline assignment: CDR1 SGHNT and CDR2 YYREEE (reference sequence). CDR3 sequence reads: CASSYPAALTGELFF. The complete variable domain, with remaining parts taken from reference TRBV5-4 and TRBJ2-2, reads ETGVTQSPTHLIKTRGQQVTLRCSSQSGHNTVSWYQQALGQGPQFIFQYYREEENGRGNFPPRFSGLQFPNYSSELNVNALELDDSALYLCASSYPAALTGELFFGEGSRLTVL.

The V gene is TRBV6-2 or TRBV6-3, the J gene TRBJ2-7; the TCRdb call, TRBD2, lacks DNA for checking. Germline loops: CDR1 MNHEY, CDR2 SVGEGT. The CDR3 has 15 residues. The CDR3 here is CASRGLAGSSYEQYF.